These 6 T cell receptor beta chains originate from one sample sequenced in a study of beta chain features in type 1 diabetes. Sequenced material consisted of expressed TCRB transcripts (all of the isolated RNA was reverse transcribed). Libraries were prepared by immunoSEQ multiplex PCR; TCRdb keeps only in-frame clonotypes and omits some of them. The repertoire includes 300,000 to 350,000 clones, less than 10% of them detected once, and around 0.44% sits in the top ten. The sample was central memory CD4+ T cells from blood. The receptors were gathered from a woman between 18 and 30 years old in good health.

At least ten counts were recorded for this clone. The V and J genes are TRBV2 and TRBJ2-7; possible D gene TRBD2, 6 bases. V lost 6 bases and J 3 bases, leaving 18 bases between the germline ends. The CDR3 spans 15 residues. Germline V CDR1 and CDR2: SNHLY, FYNNEI. CDR3 in DNA: TGTGCCAGCAGATTCGGCGGGACGGGAAACTACGAGCAGTACTTC. As protein: CASRFGGTGNYEQYF. The entire variable domain, with the rest obtained from reference TRBV2 and TRBJ2-7, is as follows: EPEVTQTPSHQVTQMGQEVILRCVPISNHLYFYWYRQILGQKVEFLVSFYNNEISEKSEIFDDQFSVERPDGSNFTLKIRSTKLEDSAMYFCASRFGGTGNYEQYFGPGTRLTVT.

In this sample, this clone turned up many times. The chain recombines TRBV2 with TRBJ2-5; D ambiguous. From germline, CDR1 is SNHLY and CDR2 FYNNEI. Trimming shortened V by 6 bases and J by 1 base, and 15 bases separated the two germline ends. The CDR3 runs to 15 residues. The CDR3 nucleotides are TGTGCCAGCAGCAGACAACCCGGCCCCCAAGAGACCCAGTACTTC. Translated, it gives CASSRQPGPQETQYF.

The genes are TRBV21-1 and TRBJ2-1; the tabulated D call, TRBD2, remains unverified against the DNA. TRBV21-1 is designated a pseudogene. The CDR3 consists of 16 residues. The DNA of the CDR3 is TGTGCCAGCAGCAAAGGAAGACTAAGCTCCTACAATGAGCAGTTCTTC. As protein: CASSKGRLSSYNEQFF.

This clone was recorded many times. This chain links TRBV10-3 with TRBJ2-5; D gene ambiguous. The CDR3 spans 14 residues. The V end was cut by 0 bases, the J end by 2 bases, with 7 bases between. CDR1 and CDR2 (germline): ENHRY, SYGVKD. The CDR3 region is CAISESIGQETQYF. CDR3 sequence (DNA): TGTGCCATCAGTGAGTCGATAGGGCAAGAGACCCAGTACTTC.

This clone was recorded a few times. The chain carries TRBV7-2 and TRBJ2-7; TRBD1 matches 11 bases. Germline V gene sequence: CDR1 SGHTA, CDR2 FQGNSA. V lost 5 bases and J lost 4; bases outside the gene matches: 4. This CDR3 is built from 14 residues. CDR3 coding DNA: TGTGCCAGCAGCCTCTGGGACAGGGGGTACGAGCAGTACTTC. Amino acid sequence: CASSLWDRGYEQYF.

The chain is built from TRBV18 and TRBJ2-1; 8 bases fit TRBD2. The ends lost 3 bases at V and 10 bases at J; junction bases unmatched: 11. CDR1 and CDR2 (germline): KGHSH, LQKENI. The CDR3 contains 15 residues. As DNA, the CDR3 is TGTGCCAGCTCACCCGGGAGGGGAAAGGACTCCGAGCAGTTCTTC. Its translation: CASSPGRGKDSEQFF.